Listed here are 26 T cell receptor beta chains from one sample, sequenced in a study of CD8+ T cells in alopecia areata. Treatment reported: oral pan-JAK inhibitor, 5-10 mg twice daily. Sequencing templates came from extracted RNA that was reverse transcribed into cDNA. Generated by immunoSEQ multiplex PCR, the TCRdb table keeps only in-frame clones and is missing some. Of roughly 190,000 clones in the sample, 55% to 70% were seen once. Here the sequenced sample was CD4+ T cells sorted from blood, taken at week 4, from a patient treated with tofacitinib. The receptors were gathered from a human donor with alopecia areata.

V and J are TRBV7-9 and TRBJ2-7, with D possibly matching TRBD2 (5 bases). The germline V gene encodes CDR1 SEHNR and CDR2 FQNEAQ (reference sequence). Between the trimmed V and J ends, which lost 1 base and 3 bases, there was a span of 13 bases. The CDR3 totals 15 residues. CDR3 bases: TGTGCCAGCAGCTTAGTAGGGAGCACCCACTACGAGCAGTACTTC. Its translation: CASSLVGSTHYEQYF.

This sequence joins TRBV25-1 and TRBJ1-1; TRBD1 matches 12 bases. The V segment lost 6 bases and the J segment 4 bases; nucleotides outside the gene matches: 9. Germline V gene lookup returns CDR1 MGHDK and CDR2 SYGVNS. This CDR3 is built from 16 residues. This CDR3 is CASRPTGTGGFTEAFF. The DNA for the CDR3 is TGTGCCAGCAGGCCAACCGGGACAGGGGGCTTCACTGAAGCTTTCTTT.

The chain employs TRBV7-2 and TRBJ1-2; 7 bases map to TRBD1. Germline V gives CDR1 SGHTA, CDR2 FQGNSA. J lost 8 bases, V lost 5 bases, and 11 bases had no gene match. The CDR3 runs 14 residues. CDR3 loop: CASSLDWTGSGYTF. CDR3 bases: TGTGCCAGCAGCCTCGACTGGACAGGTTCAGGCTACACCTTC.

The V and J genes are TRBV18 and TRBJ2-5; 8 positions agree with TRBD1. With V trimmed by 8 bases and J by 5 bases, 7 bases remained unmatched. CDR3 size: 13 residues. Germline CDR1 and CDR2: KGHSH and LQKENI. The CDR3 loop is CASLRGRAETQYF. The CDR3 nucleotides read TGTGCCAGCCTCAGGGGGCGTGCGGAGACCCAGTACTTC.

A few counts support this clone. The chain carries TRBV30 and TRBJ2-3; D is unresolved. CDR3 length: 12 amino acids. CDR1 is GTSNPN and CDR2 is SVGIG in the germline V gene (reference sequence). V gave up 2 bases and J gave up 6 bases, with 9 bases separating them. In DNA form, the CDR3 reads TGTGCCTGGAGTTGGGGTGCGGATACGCAGTATTTT. This translates into CAWSWGADTQYF.

The CDR3 nucleotides read TGTGCCAGCAGTTCCGGGACAGGGAATCAGCCCCAGCATTTT. Amino acid sequence: CASSSGTGNQPQHF. V and J are TRBV5-6 and TRBJ1-5; TRBD1 agrees at 9 bases. With V trimmed by 5 bases and J by 4 bases, 4 bases remained unmatched. CDR1 and CDR2 from the germline V gene are SGHDT and YYEEEE. The CDR3 is 14 amino acids. The variable domain in full, with the rest retrieved from reference TRBV5-6 and TRBJ1-5, is DAGVTQSPTHLIKTRGQQVTLRCSPKSGHDTVSWYQQALGQGPQFIFQYYEEEERQRGNFPDRFSGHQFPNYSSELNVNALLLGDSALYLCASSSGTGNQPQHFGDGTRLSIL.

V gene TRBV2 combines with J gene TRBJ1-2; D not certain. Germline V gene sequence: CDR1 SNHLY, CDR2 FYNNEI. The germline V and J ends were trimmed by 5 bases and 0 bases, with 13 bases remaining between them. The CDR3 covers 15 residues. CDR3 protein: CASSPDSIANYGYTF. CDR3 DNA sequence: TGTGCCAGCAGTCCCGACTCTATAGCTAACTATGGCTACACCTTC. The whole variable domain, remainder taken from reference TRBV2 and TRBJ1-2, is EPEVTQTPSHQVTQMGQEVILRCVPISNHLYFYWYRQILGQKVEFLVSFYNNEISEKSEIFDDQFSVERPDGSNFTLKIRSTKLEDSAMYFCASSPDSIANYGYTFGSGTRLTVV.

The V and J genes are TRBV15 and TRBJ2-5; no reliable D call. The CDR3 has 13 amino acids. V lost 0 bases to trimming and J lost 5 bases, with 7 bases between them. Germline values: CDR1 LNHNV, CDR2 YYDKDF (reference sequence). This CDR3 reads CATSRDQEETQYF. For the CDR3, the DNA is TGTGCCACCAGCAGAGATCAGGAGGAGACCCAGTACTTC.

This clone has only a few counts. The V gene is TRBV29-1, the J gene TRBJ2-5; TRBD1 matches at 10 bases. The CDR3 is 13 amino acids. J was trimmed by 5 bases and V by 4 bases; bases with no gene match: 4. Germline V gene sequence: CDR1 SQVTM, CDR2 ANQGSEA. The DNA of the CDR3 is TGCAGCGTTGGGACAGGGGGTCTCGAGACCCAGTACTTC. Encoded protein: CSVGTGGLETQYF.

This clone has more than one count but fewer than ten. Other DNA sequences in the same sample also yield this CDR3. The chain carries TRBV5-1 and TRBJ2-1; no firm D call. V lost 0 bases and J lost 4, with 5 bases in between. Germline lookup yields CDR1 SGHRS and CDR2 YFSETQ. This CDR3 has 13 residues. This CDR3 reads CASSLDGYNEQFF. CDR3 nucleotides: TGCGCCAGCAGCTTGGACGGTTACAATGAGCAGTTCTTC. The full variable domain, rest sourced from reference TRBV5-1 and TRBJ2-1, is KAGVTQTPRYLIKTRGQQVTLSCSPISGHRSVSWYQQTPGQGLQFLFEYFSETQRNKGNFPGRFSGRQFSNSRSEMNVSTLELGDSALYLCASSLDGYNEQFFGPGTRLTVL.

This chain links TRBV23-1 with TRBJ1-1; D is possibly TRBD1 (5 bases). TRBV23-1 falls under the ORF class, with uncertain function. V lost 2 bases and J lost 0, with 10 bases in between. The CDR3 is 15 residues long. The DNA of the CDR3 is TGCGCCAGCAGTCAAAGGACAAAGATGAACACTGAAGCTTTCTTT. Residues: CASSQRTKMNTEAFF.

This clone appeared a few times. The chain recombines TRBV27 with TRBJ1-6; 7 bases are shared with TRBD1. The V and J ends lost 3 bases and 5 bases, in that order; junction bases with no gene match: 1. Germline-derived CDR1 and CDR2 are MNHEY and SMNVEV (reference sequence). There are 14 residues in the CDR3. As DNA, the CDR3 is TGTGCCAGCAGTTTCGGACAGGATAATTCACCCCTCCACTTT. This encodes CASSFGQDNSPLHF.

The gene calls are TRBV27 and TRBJ1-1; D might be TRBD1 (6 bases). The length of the CDR3 is 15 residues. Trimming shortened V by 6 bases and J by 5 bases, and 19 bases separated the two germline ends. Germline lookup yields CDR1 MNHEY and CDR2 SMNVEV (reference sequence). The CDR3 reads CASRPSGEGRTEAFF. The CDR3 DNA is TGTGCCAGCAGACCATCAGGGGAAGGGAGGACTGAAGCTTTCTTT.

This clone turned up a few times. The rearrangement links TRBV14 to TRBJ1-3; D call uncertain. The CDR3 sequence is 15 residues long. The germline V gene has CDR1 SGHDN and CDR2 FVKESK. V shed 1 base and J shed 2 bases, with 9 bases lying between them. The CDR3 nucleotides are TGTGCCAGCAGCCAAGTGGCGACCCCTGGAAACACCATATATTTT. As protein: CASSQVATPGNTIYF.

A word on this clone: At the DNA level, this CDR3 is encoded by other sequences in the same sample as well. This chain connects TRBV29-1 to TRBJ2-3; 11 bases fit TRBD2. The V and J ends lost 2 bases and 5 bases, in that order; junction bases with no gene match: 3. The CDR3 has 14 amino acids. Germline CDR1 reads SQVTM; CDR2 reads ANQGSEA. In DNA form, the CDR3 reads TGCAGCGTTGAAACTAGCGGGGGAGGAGATACGCAGTATTTT. It encodes CSVETSGGGDTQYF.

This clone turned up a few times. J is TRBJ1-2 and V is TRBV2; D is possibly TRBD1 (5 bases). This CDR3 has 11 amino acids. Trimming left V 3 bases short and J 13 bases short, with 12 bases between. The germline gives CDR1 SNHLY, CDR2 FYNNEI. For the CDR3, the DNA is TGTGCCAGCAGTGAGGGGCAAGCTGGCACCTTC. Its translation is CASSEGQAGTF.

This chain links TRBV30 with TRBJ2-2; D might be TRBD1 or TRBD2, each matching 5 bases. This CDR3 is built from 14 residues. CDR1 GTSNPN and CDR2 SVGIG come from the germline V gene (reference sequence). Trimming left V 7 bases short and J 2 bases short, with 14 bases between. This CDR3 reads CALSRGFNTGELFF. The CDR3 DNA is TGTGCCTTGTCACGGGGCTTTAACACCGGGGAGCTGTTTTTT.

This chain links TRBV25-1 with TRBJ2-3; 11 positions agree with TRBD2. J was trimmed by 0 bases and V by 4 bases; bases with no gene match: 3. The CDR3 covers 16 residues. Germline CDR1 MGHDK, CDR2 SYGVNS. The CDR3, as DNA: TGTGCCAGCAGTGCCGGGACTAGCGGTAGCACAGATACGCAGTATTTT. Its translation: CASSAGTSGSTDTQYF.

This chain connects TRBV4-1 to TRBJ2-7; 8 nucleotides align to TRBD1. With 5 bases clipped from V and 2 bases from J, the junction kept 5 bases outside the gene matches. The CDR3 spans 14 residues. CDR1 is MGHRA, CDR2 YSYEKL, per germline. The CDR3 protein is CASSKGQGTYEQYF. The CDR3 nucleotides read TGCGCCAGCAGCAAAGGACAGGGAACCTACGAGCAGTACTTC.

This chain links TRBV5-1 with TRBJ2-1, with 8 bases identical to TRBD1. V lost 4 bases to trimming and J lost 2 bases; unmatched junction nucleotides: 8. The CDR3 runs 16 residues. CDR1 and CDR2 (germline): SGHRS, YFSETQ. CDR3 sequence reads: CASSGDRRGTYNEQFF. CDR3 in DNA: TGCGCCAGCAGCGGGGACAGGAGGGGAACCTACAATGAGCAGTTCTTC.

Ten or more counts support this clone. This chain links TRBV2 with TRBJ1-1, with TRBD1 matching 7 bases. Germline V gene data show CDR1 as SNHLY and CDR2 as FYNNEI. The CDR3 is made up of 16 amino acids. V dropped 6 bases and J dropped 4; count of bases not matched to a gene: 14. CDR3 DNA: TGTGCCAGCAGGGACGACAGGGAGACTTTGGTCACTGAAGCTTTCTTT. It yields the protein CASRDDRETLVTEAFF.

The chain combines TRBV25-1 with TRBJ1-3; D gene ambiguous. The length of the CDR3 is 16 residues. In germline, CDR1 is MGHDK, CDR2 SYGVNS. The ends were cut back, 3 bases at V and 0 bases at J, with 12 bases in the middle. This CDR3 is CASSETGILSGNTIYF. CDR3 nucleotide sequence: TGTGCCAGCAGTGAGACTGGCATCCTCTCTGGAAACACCATATATTTT.

Points on this clone: Other DNA sequences in this specimen translate into the identical CDR3. The chain uses TRBV30 and TRBJ1-2, with 10 bases matching TRBD1. CDR3 length: 13 amino acids. Germline-derived CDR1 and CDR2 are GTSNPN and SVGIG (reference sequence). J lost 8 bases, V lost 1 base, and 4 bases had no gene match. CDR3 DNA sequence: TGTGCCTGGAGTGCTGACAGGGGGCACGGCTACACCTTC. It specifies CAWSADRGHGYTF.

This clone turned up a few times. The rearrangement uses TRBV19 and TRBJ1-1, with 7 bases identical to TRBD1. The V gene end was trimmed by 9 bases and the J gene end by 3 bases; junction bases not matched to a gene: 10. Germline CDR1 reads LNHDA; CDR2 reads SQIVND (reference sequence). This CDR3 region has 14 residues. The CDR3 loop is CASNDPGGDTEAFF. The CDR3 DNA is TGTGCCAGCAATGACCCAGGGGGGGACACTGAAGCTTTCTTT.

The rearrangement uses TRBV29-1 and TRBJ2-5; 13 nucleotides align to TRBD2. Germline CDR1 SQVTM, CDR2 ANQGSEA. There are 15 residues in the CDR3. V lost 1 base and J lost 2; bases outside the gene matches: 1. CDR3 DNA sequence: TGCAGCGTTGAAGGGACTAGCGGGGGACAAGAGACCCAGTACTTC. This sequence encodes CSVEGTSGGQETQYF.

CDR3 residues: CASRRQGATFTDTQYF. The CDR3 DNA sequence: TGCGCCAGCAGGCGACAGGGTGCAACTTTCACAGATACGCAGTATTTT. The gene calls are TRBV5-1 and TRBJ2-3; 7 nucleotides line up with TRBD1. The germline CDR1 and CDR2 sequences are SGHRS and YFSETQ. Trimming at V came to 5 bases and at J to 2 bases, leaving 11 bases not matched to a gene. CDR3 length equals 16 residues.